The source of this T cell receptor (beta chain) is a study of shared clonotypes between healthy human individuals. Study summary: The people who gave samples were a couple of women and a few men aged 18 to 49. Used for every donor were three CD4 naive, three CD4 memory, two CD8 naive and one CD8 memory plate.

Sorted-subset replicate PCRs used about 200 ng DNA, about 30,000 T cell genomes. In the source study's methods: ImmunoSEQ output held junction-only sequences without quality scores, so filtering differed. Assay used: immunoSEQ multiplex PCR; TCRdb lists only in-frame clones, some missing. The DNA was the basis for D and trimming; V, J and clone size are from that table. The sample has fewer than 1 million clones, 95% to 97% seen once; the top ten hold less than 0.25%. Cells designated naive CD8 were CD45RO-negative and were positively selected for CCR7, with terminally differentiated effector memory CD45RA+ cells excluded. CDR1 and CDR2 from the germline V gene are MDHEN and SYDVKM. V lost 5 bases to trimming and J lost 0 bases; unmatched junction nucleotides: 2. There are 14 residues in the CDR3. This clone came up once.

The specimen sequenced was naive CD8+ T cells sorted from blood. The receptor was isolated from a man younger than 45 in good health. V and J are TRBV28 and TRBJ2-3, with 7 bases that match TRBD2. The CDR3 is CASSELASTDTQYF. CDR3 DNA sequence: TGTGCCAGCAGTGAACTAGCGAGCACAGATACGCAGTATTTT.